This T cell receptor (beta chain) was profiled in a study of cytotoxic CD8 clonotypes in ibrutinib-treated CLL. V shed 3 bases and J 2 bases; nucleotides not matched to a gene: 7. The CDR3 has 17 residues. From germline, CDR1 is SEHNR and CDR2 FQNEAQ (reference sequence). Comment on this clone: The target antigen is unknown.

Findings and caveats of the study: Exceeding age-matched healthy donors, baseline clonality also tracked the counts of circulating CD8+ T cells.

Method: immunoSEQ multiplex PCR; TCRdb's copy keeps in-frame clones and lacks some. The sample contains about 140,000 clones, about 72% of which appear only once. This clonotype was sampled from a human donor with chronic lymphocytic leukemia. This sequence joins TRBV7-9 and TRBJ1-2; 12 bases fit TRBD1. Sample: PBMCs, taken after 12 months of ibrutinib treatment. The CDR3 coding sequence is TGTGCCAGCAGCTTCGGGACAGGGGGCGCCTTGAACTATGGCTACACCTTC. Its protein product is CASSFGTGGALNYGYTF.